This TCR beta chain was profiled in a study of blood T cells in healthy people across ages. At the level of the study: With template switching, about one barcoded beta molecule was captured per two T cells. Study-wide points: Per-million-T-cell TCR beta diversity fell roughly linearly with age. Estimated diversity, derived from one million T cells, was regarded as an underestimate.

Donors were healthy Caucasian individuals from Russia aged about 6 to 100. V was pared by 4 bases and J by 3 bases, with 9 bases between. CDR1 and CDR2 (germline): WSHSY, SAAADI. The CDR3 sequence is 13 residues long. Primers used in a second PCR of about 7 to 12 cycles were a sample-barcoded 5' primer and a J-beta primer mix. TCRdb analysed the 5' RACE reads with MiXCR anew, one entry per CDR3 protein. This table holds about 770,000 distinct CDR3 sequences, around two fifths found once. In the case of this clonotype: Its specificity is unknown.

The TCR was taken from a man aged 60 to 75 in good health. This chain links TRBV10-2 with TRBJ1-1; D not certain. The sequenced sample consisted of blood. The CDR3 DNA reads as TGCGCCAGCAGTGTGGGGTATTACACTGAAGCTTTCTTT. Protein product: CASSVGYYTEAFF.